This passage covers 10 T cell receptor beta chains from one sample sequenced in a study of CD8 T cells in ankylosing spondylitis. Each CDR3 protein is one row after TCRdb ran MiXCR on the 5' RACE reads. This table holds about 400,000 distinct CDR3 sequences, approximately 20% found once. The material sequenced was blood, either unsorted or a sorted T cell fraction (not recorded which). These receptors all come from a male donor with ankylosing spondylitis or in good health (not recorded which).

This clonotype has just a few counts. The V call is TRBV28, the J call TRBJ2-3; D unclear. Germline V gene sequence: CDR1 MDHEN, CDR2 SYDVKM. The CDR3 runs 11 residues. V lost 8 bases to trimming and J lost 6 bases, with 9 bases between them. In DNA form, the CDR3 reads TGTGCCAGCGGATGGATGGATACGCAGTATTTT. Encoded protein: CASGWMDTQYF.

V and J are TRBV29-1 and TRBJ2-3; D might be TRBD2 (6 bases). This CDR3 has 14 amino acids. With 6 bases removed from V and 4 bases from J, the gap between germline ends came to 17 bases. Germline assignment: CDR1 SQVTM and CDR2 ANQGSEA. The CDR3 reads CSVSGGEEADTQYF. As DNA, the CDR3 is TGCAGCGTCTCAGGAGGGGAGGAGGCAGATACGCAGTATTTT.

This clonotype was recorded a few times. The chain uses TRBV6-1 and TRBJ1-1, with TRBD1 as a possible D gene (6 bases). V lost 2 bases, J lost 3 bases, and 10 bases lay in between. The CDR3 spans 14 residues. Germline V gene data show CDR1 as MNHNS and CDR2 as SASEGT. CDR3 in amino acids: CASSEWEGDTEAFF. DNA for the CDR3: TGTGCCAGCAGTGAATGGGAGGGGGACACTGAAGCTTTCTTT.

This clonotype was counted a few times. The CDR3 nucleotides read TGTGCCAGCAGTGAAAACTCAGGCACAGATACGCAGTATTTT. Translation: CASSENSGTDTQYF. This chain joins TRBV6-4 and TRBJ2-3; no clear D gene. CDR3 length: 14 residues. The V end was cut by 3 bases, the J end by 1 base, with 8 bases between. Germline-derived CDR1 and CDR2 are MRHNA and SNTAGT.

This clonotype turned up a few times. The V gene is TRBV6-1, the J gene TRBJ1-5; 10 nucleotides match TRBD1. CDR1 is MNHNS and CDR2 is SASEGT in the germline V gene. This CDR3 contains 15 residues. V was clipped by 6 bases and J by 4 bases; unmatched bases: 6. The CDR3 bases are TGTGCCAGCAGAAGGACAGGGGGGAGTAATCAGCCCCAGCATTTT. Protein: CASRRTGGSNQPQHF.

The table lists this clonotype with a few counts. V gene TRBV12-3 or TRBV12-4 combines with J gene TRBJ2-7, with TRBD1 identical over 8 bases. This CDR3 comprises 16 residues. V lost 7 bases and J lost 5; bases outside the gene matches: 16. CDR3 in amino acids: CASNFPGDRIRHEQYF. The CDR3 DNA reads TGTGCCAGCAACTTTCCCGGGGACAGGATCCGGCACGAGCAGTACTTC.

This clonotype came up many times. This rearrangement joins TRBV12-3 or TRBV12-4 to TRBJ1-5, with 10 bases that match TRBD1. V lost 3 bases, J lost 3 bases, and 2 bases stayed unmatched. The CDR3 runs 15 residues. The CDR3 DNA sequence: TGTGCCAGCAGTTTTGGGACAGGGGCCAATCAGCCCCAGCATTTT. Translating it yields CASSFGTGANQPQHF.

CDR3 DNA: TGCGCCAGCAGCCAAGAAATAGGGCGGGGGTGGAGCTCCTACGAGCAGTACTTC. The encoded protein is CASSQEIGRGWSSYEQYF. The chain combines TRBV4-1 with TRBJ2-7, with TRBD2 matching 7 bases. V gave up 0 bases and J gave up 0 bases; unmatched junction bases: 11. This CDR3 comprises 18 residues. Germline loops: CDR1 MGHRA, CDR2 YSYEKL.

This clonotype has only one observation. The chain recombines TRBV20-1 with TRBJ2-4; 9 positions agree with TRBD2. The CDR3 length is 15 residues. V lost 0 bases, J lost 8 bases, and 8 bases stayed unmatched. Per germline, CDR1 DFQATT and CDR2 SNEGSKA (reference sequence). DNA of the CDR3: TGCAGTGCTAGAGATGACGCGGGGGGGCTGTACATTCAGTACTTC. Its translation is CSARDDAGGLYIQYF.

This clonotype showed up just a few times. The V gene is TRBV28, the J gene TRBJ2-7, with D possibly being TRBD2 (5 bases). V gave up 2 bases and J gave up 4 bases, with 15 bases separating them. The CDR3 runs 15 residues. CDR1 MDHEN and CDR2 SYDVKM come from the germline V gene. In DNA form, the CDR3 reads TGTGCCAGCAGTTTAGGTCCCGGGGATTCTTACGAGCAGTACTTC. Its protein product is CASSLGPGDSYEQYF. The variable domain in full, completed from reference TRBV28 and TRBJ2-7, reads DVKVTQSSRYLVKRTGEKVFLECVQDMDHENMFWYRQDPGLGLRLIYFSYDVKMKEKGDIPEGYSVSREKKERFSLILESASTNQTSMYLCASSLGPGDSYEQYFGPGTRLTVT.